What follows is one TCR beta chain and its context. Its specificity is not known. The sample belongs to a study of blood T cells in healthy people across ages. Study conclusions and caveats: As naive T cell percentage varied, TCR beta diversity correlated strongly with it.

The second PCR ran 7 to 11 cycles with a sample-barcoded 5' primer and J-beta primers. Each CDR3 protein gets one entry after TCRdb re-called the 5' RACE reads with MiXCR. The sample has hundreds of thousands of distinct CDR3 sequences, around two fifths seen once; the top ten hold about 30%. Every donor provided roughly 9.1 milliliters of peripheral blood. No fewer than 6 million PBMCs went into each sample. Extracted total RNA amounted to at least 5.5 micrograms for each sample. The CDR3 loop spans 15 amino acids. V lost 5 bases to trimming and J lost 1 base; unmatched junction nucleotides: 3. Germline loops: CDR1 SGHTA, CDR2 FQGNSA.

The TCR originated in a man older than 75 in good health. The source material was blood. The genes are TRBV7-2 and TRBJ2-7, with 12 nucleotides matching TRBD2. CDR3 residues: CASSRTSGESYEQYF. The CDR3 DNA reads as TGTGCCAGCAGCCGGACTAGCGGGGAGTCCTACGAGCAGTACTTC.